These 32 T cell receptor beta chains were sequenced from one sample in a study of blood T cell repertoires in COVID-19. Assay: immunoSEQ multiplex PCR; the TCRdb copy retains only in-frame clones and omits some. The sample lists approximately 170,000 clones; around 86% were seen once. The sequenced sample consisted of peripheral blood. The receptors originated from a man aged 70 or older with acute or convalescent COVID-19.

J is TRBJ2-2 and V is TRBV30, with D possibly being TRBD1 (6 bases). Germline CDR1 and CDR2: GTSNPN and SVGIG (reference sequence). The CDR3 loop spans 13 amino acids. Trimming took off 3 bases at V and 8 bases at J, with 13 bases between the two ends. The CDR3 loop is CAWRVGGRGELFF. The CDR3 DNA reads as TGTGCCTGGAGAGTAGGGGGTAGAGGGGAGCTGTTTTTT.

This chain connects TRBV6-5 to TRBJ1-1; D gene unclear. The germline gives CDR1 MNHEY, CDR2 SVGAGI. CDR3 length equals 15 residues. V was pared by 0 bases and J by 1 base, with 9 bases between. DNA of the CDR3: TGTGCCAGCAGTTACTCCCCCAACAGGAACACTGAAGCTTTCTTT. It specifies CASSYSPNRNTEAFF.

The chain is built from TRBV5-1 and TRBJ2-1; 7 positions agree with TRBD2. The CDR3 consists of 14 residues. Germline V gene data show CDR1 as SGHRS and CDR2 as YFSETQ. The V segment lost 0 bases and the J segment 8 bases; nucleotides outside the gene matches: 5. The CDR3 DNA reads as TGCGCCAGCAGCTTGGTGGGAGGGGTCGATGAGCAGTTCTTC. Translated, it gives CASSLVGGVDEQFF.

This chain links TRBV24-1 with TRBJ1-5, with 10 bases aligning to TRBD1. The CDR3 is made up of 15 amino acids. Trimming removed 5 bases from V and 5 bases from J; junction bases left unmatched: 5. CDR1 and CDR2 (germline): KGHDR, SFDVKD. CDR3 DNA: TGTGCCACCAGTGTCGGGACAGGGGTCGATCAGCCCCAGCATTTT. This codes for CATSVGTGVDQPQHF.

This chain connects TRBV5-1 to TRBJ1-1, with D perhaps matching TRBD1 (6 bases). The CDR3 covers 16 residues. Germline V gene data show CDR1 as SGHRS and CDR2 as YFSETQ. V was pared by 3 bases and J by 0 bases, with 15 bases between. The DNA for the CDR3 is TGCGCCAGCAGCTCACAAACCGGGACATTGAACACTGAAGCTTTCTTT. It encodes CASSSQTGTLNTEAFF.

The chain has TRBV24-1 and TRBJ2-7; 9 nucleotides line up with TRBD2. Germline loops: CDR1 KGHDR, CDR2 SFDVKD. This CDR3 region has 16 residues. Trimming at V came to 2 bases and at J to 0 bases, leaving 4 bases not matched to a gene. CDR3 residues: CATSDSASGDSYEQYF. The CDR3 nucleotides read TGTGCCACCAGTGATTCGGCTAGCGGGGACTCCTACGAGCAGTACTTC.

The J gene is TRBJ2-5, the V gene TRBV6-2 or TRBV6-3, with 7 bases that match TRBD1. Trimming at V came to 6 bases and at J to 4 bases, leaving 20 bases not matched to a gene. This CDR3 has 18 residues. The germline CDR1 and CDR2 sequences are MNHEY and SVGEGT. CDR3 amino acids: CASSPWQPAAGGGETQYF. CDR3 sequence (DNA): TGTGCCAGCAGCCCCTGGCAGCCCGCGGCAGGGGGTGGAGAGACCCAGTACTTC.

J is TRBJ1-5 and V is TRBV12-3 or TRBV12-4, with a weak D call TRBD1 (6 bases). V was cut by 6 bases and J by 3 bases, with 9 bases left in between. CDR3 length equals 13 residues. The CDR3 DNA is TGTGCCAGCAGATGGACAGACAATCAGCCCCAGCATTTT. This encodes CASRWTDNQPQHF.

This clone came up a few times. CDR3 in DNA: TGTGCCAGCAGTCTAAGGGGCGGCGATGAAAAACTGTTTTTT. It specifies CASSLRGGDEKLFF. The rearrangement joins TRBV28 to TRBJ1-4; TRBD1 might be the D (5 bases). This CDR3 comprises 14 residues. Germline V gene lookup returns CDR1 MDHEN and CDR2 SYDVKM. Trimming took 5 bases from V and 6 from J, leaving 13 bases between them.

The V gene is TRBV7-9, the J gene TRBJ2-2; D possibly corresponds to TRBD2 (6 bases). The germline V gene encodes CDR1 SEHNR and CDR2 FQNEAQ (reference sequence). The CDR3 spans 18 residues. The V end was cut by 7 bases, the J end by 7 bases, with 28 bases between. This chain's CDR3 is CASTHLWRDLPGSGELFF. In DNA form, the CDR3 reads TGTGCCAGCACCCACTTGTGGCGGGACCTGCCGGGGAGCGGGGAGCTGTTTTTT.

The chain employs TRBV11-3 and TRBJ2-3; 7 positions match TRBD2. This CDR3 is built from 15 residues. The V gene end was trimmed by 1 base and the J gene end by 3 bases; junction bases not matched to a gene: 4. Germline assignment: CDR1 SGHNT and CDR2 YENEEA. CDR3 DNA: TGTGCCAGCAGCTTAGCAGGTAGCGGGACAGATACGCAGTATTTT. Translating gives CASSLAGSGTDTQYF.

The V gene is TRBV19, the J gene TRBJ2-4; perhaps TRBD1 as D (6 bases). Germline V gene sequence: CDR1 LNHDA, CDR2 SQIVND (reference sequence). Deletions cut 6 bases from V and 0 bases from J, with 24 bases between. The CDR3 loop spans 19 amino acids. CDR3 residues: CASSQGWAVGGLAKNIQYF. CDR3 nucleotide sequence: TGTGCCAGTAGCCAGGGGTGGGCAGTTGGGGGTCTAGCCAAAAACATTCAGTACTTC.

The V call is TRBV7-8, the J call TRBJ1-1, with D unresolved. The CDR3 sequence is 14 residues long. Germline assignment: CDR1 SGHVS and CDR2 FQNEAQ. The ends were cut back, 4 bases at V and 6 bases at J, with 15 bases in the middle. The CDR3 DNA sequence: TGTGCCAGCAGCTCCGACCCAATGGAGGCTGAAGCTTTCTTT. This gives the protein CASSSDPMEAEAFF.

The rearrangement uses TRBV3-1 (or the pseudogene TRBV3-2) and TRBJ2-5; D perhaps matches TRBD1 (6 bases). The CDR3 has 14 residues. CDR1 LGHDT and CDR2 YNNKEL come from the germline V gene (reference sequence). V lost 1 base and J 2 bases, leaving 8 bases between the germline ends. CDR3 nucleotide sequence: TGTGCCAGCAGCCAAGCTCAGGGGCAAGAGACCCAGTACTTC. It is translated as CASSQAQGQETQYF.

This clone appeared a few times. The genes are TRBV19 and TRBJ1-5; TRBD1 might be the D (6 bases). Germline CDR1 is LNHDA and CDR2 is SQIVND (reference sequence). V lost 4 bases, J lost 6 bases, and 10 bases lay in between. This CDR3 has 13 amino acids. CDR3 residues: CASSNREGQPQHF. The CDR3 DNA follows: TGTGCCAGTAGTAACAGGGAGGGTCAGCCCCAGCATTTT. Drawing the rest from reference TRBV19 and TRBJ1-5, the complete variable domain is DGGITQSPKYLFRKEGQNVTLSCEQNLNHDAMYWYRQDPGQGLRLIYYSQIVNDFQKGDIAEGYSVSREKKESFPLTVTSAQKNPTAFYLCASSNREGQPQHFGDGTRLSIL.

V usage is TRBV12-3 or TRBV12-4 and J usage is TRBJ1-2; 8 bases align to TRBD1. The length of the CDR3 is 13 residues. Trimming cost V 7 bases and J 7 bases; bases outside gene matches: 8. This CDR3 is CASIDDRGGGYTF. The CDR3 DNA follows: TGTGCCAGCATTGATGACAGGGGAGGTGGCTACACCTTC.

CDR3 in amino acids: CASTLDMGEKLFF. As DNA, the CDR3 is TGCGCCAGCACCCTAGATATGGGTGAAAAACTGTTTTTT. This sequence joins TRBV23-1 and TRBJ1-4, with no clear D. Being an ORF, TRBV23-1 has a function that is uncertain. The length of the CDR3 is 13 residues. The V end lost 7 bases, the J end lost 7 bases, and 13 bases lay between the germline ends.

The gene calls are TRBV4-1 and TRBJ1-2; 11 bases agree with TRBD1. Trimming cost V 0 bases and J 3 bases; bases outside gene matches: 3. Germline assignment: CDR1 MGHRA and CDR2 YSYEKL. The CDR3 is 16 amino acids. The CDR3: CASSQEWGQGDYGYTF. The DNA of the CDR3 is TGCGCCAGCAGCCAAGAGTGGGGACAGGGGGACTATGGCTACACCTTC.

The chain links TRBV30 to TRBJ2-5, with D possibly being TRBD1 (6 bases). Per the germline V gene, CDR1 is GTSNPN and CDR2 is SVGIG (reference sequence). Deletions cut 3 bases from V and 4 bases from J, with 9 bases between. The length of the CDR3 is 12 residues. The CDR3 nucleotides are TGTGCCTGGAGCCGAGGGGGAGAGACCCAGTACTTC. This translates into CAWSRGGETQYF.

The chain recombines TRBV27 with TRBJ2-5, with 8 positions matching TRBD2. The CDR3 has 15 residues. V gave up 2 bases and J gave up 5 bases; unmatched junction bases: 7. Germline V gene sequence: CDR1 MNHEY, CDR2 SMNVEV (reference sequence). The CDR3 DNA reads as TGTGCCAGCAGTTTAACCGGACTAGCACATGAGACCCAGTACTTC. It codes for CASSLTGLAHETQYF.

The CDR3 bases are TGTGCCATCCGGGAAACAGTCGAGGCAGATACGCAGTATTTT. Its translation: CAIRETVEADTQYF. The V and J genes are TRBV10-3 and TRBJ2-3; D perhaps matches TRBD2 (5 bases). In germline, CDR1 is ENHRY, CDR2 SYGVKD. The CDR3 runs 14 residues. Trimming cost V 8 bases and J 4 bases, with 16 bases left between them.

This rearrangement joins TRBV5-4 to TRBJ2-1, with TRBD2 matching over 13 bases. This CDR3 has 18 residues. From germline, CDR1 is SGHNT and CDR2 YYREEE (reference sequence). Germline trimming cut 9 bases from V and 7 bases from J; bases unmatched to any gene: 19. CDR3 nucleotide sequence: TGTGCCACCACCAAAGATAGGACTAGCGGGAGACAGGGGAATGAGCAGTTCTTC. Amino acid sequence: CATTKDRTSGRQGNEQFF. The complete variable domain, with remaining parts taken from reference TRBV5-4 and TRBJ2-1, reads ETGVTQSPTHLIKTRGQQVTLRCSSQSGHNTVSWYQQALGQGPQFIFQYYREEENGRGNFPPRFSGLQFPNYSSELNVNALELDDSALYLCATTKDRTSGRQGNEQFFGPGTRLTVL.

This chain links TRBV18 with TRBJ2-7, with a tentative D call TRBD1 (6 bases). Trimming took off 2 bases at V and 2 bases at J, with 13 bases between the two ends. Per germline, CDR1 KGHSH and CDR2 LQKENI. The CDR3 loop spans 15 amino acids. The CDR3 nucleotides read TGTGCCAGCTCACCAGCGTCCGGGACAACCTACGAGCAGTACTTC. Translated, it gives CASSPASGTTYEQYF.

V gene TRBV5-5 combines with J gene TRBJ1-2; 9 nucleotides match TRBD1. In germline, CDR1 is SGHKS, CDR2 YYEKEE (reference sequence). This CDR3 spans 14 amino acids. Trimming cost V 0 bases and J 7 bases; bases outside gene matches: 4. Here the CDR3 reads CASSLVQGAPGYTF. The CDR3, as DNA: TGTGCCAGCAGCTTGGTACAGGGGGCGCCTGGCTACACCTTC.

This chain uses TRBV5-6 with TRBJ1-6; D is ambiguous. The CDR3 spans 15 residues. V lost 3 bases, J lost 11 bases, and 18 bases lay in between. Germline V gene data show CDR1 as SGHDT and CDR2 as YYEEEE. The CDR3 nucleotides read TGTGCCAGCAGCTCTCCGGGCGGGGTAGAGCCACCCCTCCACTTT. Amino acids: CASSSPGGVEPPLHF.

The chain is built from TRBV5-1 and TRBJ2-3, with 12 bases that match TRBD2. V lost 4 bases and J lost 5; bases outside the gene matches: 5. The CDR3 is made up of 15 amino acids. Germline CDR1 SGHRS, CDR2 YFSETQ. The CDR3 DNA is TGCGCCAGCAGCCAACTAGCGGGAGGTGTAGATACGCAGTATTTT. It yields the protein CASSQLAGGVDTQYF.

This sequence joins TRBV5-8 and TRBJ2-5; TRBD1 might be the D (7 bases). The CDR3 loop spans 15 amino acids. V was trimmed by 3 bases and J by 6 bases, leaving 18 bases between them. Germline V gene lookup returns CDR1 SGHTS and CDR2 YDEGEE. CDR3 region: CASSSTGSGGQTQYF. The CDR3 coding sequence is TGTGCCAGCAGCTCAACTGGGTCAGGGGGGCAGACCCAGTACTTC.

The chain couples TRBV3-1 (or the pseudogene TRBV3-2) to TRBJ1-4; unclear D gene. Germline lookup yields CDR1 LGHDT and CDR2 YNNKEL (reference sequence). The V gene lost 2 bases and the J gene lost 0 bases, with 7 bases spanning the gap. This CDR3 region has 15 residues. CDR3 sequence reads: CASSQYSATNEKLFF. The CDR3 DNA reads TGTGCCAGCAGCCAATACAGTGCAACTAATGAAAAACTGTTTTTT.

The chain couples TRBV28 to TRBJ1-5, with D possibly matching TRBD1 (5 bases). Deletions cut 3 bases from V and 6 bases from J, with 18 bases between. Germline CDR1 and CDR2: MDHEN and SYDVKM. The CDR3 covers 16 residues. The CDR3 spells CASSFGGGSSAQPQHF. The DNA for the CDR3 is TGTGCCAGCAGTTTTGGCGGGGGGAGCTCAGCTCAGCCCCAGCATTTT. Supplemented by reference TRBV28 and TRBJ1-5, the full variable domain reads DVKVTQSSRYLVKRTGEKVFLECVQDMDHENMFWYRQDPGLGLRLIYFSYDVKMKEKGDIPEGYSVSREKKERFSLILESASTNQTSMYLCASSFGGGSSAQPQHFGDGTRLSIL.

This chain uses TRBV28 with TRBJ1-2; maybe TRBD1 (5 bases). Trimming pared 6 bases from V and 8 bases from J, leaving 16 bases between. Germline loops: CDR1 MDHEN, CDR2 SYDVKM. The CDR3 covers 13 residues. CDR3 amino acids: CASSPGGFRGYTF. The CDR3 DNA sequence: TGTGCCAGCAGCCCTGGGGGGTTCCGGGGCTACACCTTC.

The chain uses TRBV11-2 and TRBJ1-3, with D unclear. The CDR3 runs 15 residues. Germline assignment: CDR1 SGHAT and CDR2 FQNNGV. V dropped 5 bases and J dropped 2 bases, with 13 bases sitting between them. In nucleotides, the CDR3 is TGTGCCAGCAGCCCGTCCCGGGGAGCTGGAAACACCATATATTTT. Protein sequence: CASSPSRGAGNTIYF.

Only a few counts were recorded for this clone. The rearrangement joins TRBV25-1 to TRBJ1-2, with D unresolved. The germline V gene encodes CDR1 MGHDK and CDR2 SYGVNS. There are 12 residues in the CDR3. V dropped 4 bases and J dropped 7 bases, with 10 bases sitting between them. CDR3 protein: CASSAPAAGYTF. CDR3 nucleotide sequence: TGTGCCAGCAGTGCTCCGGCGGCTGGCTACACCTTC.